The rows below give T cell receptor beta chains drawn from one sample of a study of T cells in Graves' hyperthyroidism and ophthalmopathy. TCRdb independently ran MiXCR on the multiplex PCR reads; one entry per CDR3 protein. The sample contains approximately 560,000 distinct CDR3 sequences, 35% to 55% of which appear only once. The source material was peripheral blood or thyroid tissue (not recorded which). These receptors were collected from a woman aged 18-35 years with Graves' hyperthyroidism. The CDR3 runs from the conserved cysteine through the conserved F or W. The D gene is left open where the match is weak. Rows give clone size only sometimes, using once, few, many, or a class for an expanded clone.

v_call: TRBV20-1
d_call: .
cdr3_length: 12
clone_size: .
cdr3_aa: CSAGRGQYEQYF

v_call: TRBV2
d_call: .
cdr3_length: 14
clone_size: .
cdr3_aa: CASSPGHTPGTQYF

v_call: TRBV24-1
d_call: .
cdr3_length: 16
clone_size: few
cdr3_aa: CATSDPVRADSYEQYF

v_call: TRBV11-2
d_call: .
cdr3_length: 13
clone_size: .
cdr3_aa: CASEQGFAGELFF

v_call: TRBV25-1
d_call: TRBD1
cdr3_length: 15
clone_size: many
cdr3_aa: CASRRTGVTNEKLFF

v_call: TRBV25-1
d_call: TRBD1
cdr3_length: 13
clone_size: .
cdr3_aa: CASLTGPGQPQHF

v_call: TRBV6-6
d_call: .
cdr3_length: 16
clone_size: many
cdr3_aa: CASSYSATGSGQPQHF

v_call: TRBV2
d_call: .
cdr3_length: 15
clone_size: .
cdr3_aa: CASRNQGRRDYEQYF

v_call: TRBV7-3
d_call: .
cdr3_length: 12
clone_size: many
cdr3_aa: CASGSGANVLTF

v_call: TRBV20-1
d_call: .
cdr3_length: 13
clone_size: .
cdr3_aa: CSVSPGDLGEQYF